This section outlines one T cell receptor (beta chain) sequence together with its context. The CDR3 has 16 residues. Germline CDR1 reads SGHRS; CDR2 reads YFSETQ. With 1 base clipped from V and 1 base from J, the junction kept 5 bases outside the gene matches. The data stem from a study of blood T cell repertoires in COVID-19. At the level of the study: The United States, Italy and Spain supplied acute and convalescent COVID-19 samples. Sample material is recorded as cDNA or gDNA derived from T cells, B-cell-depleted T cells, or PBMCs.

Using immunoSEQ multiplex PCR, the repertoire was profiled, and TCRdb retains in-frame clones only, with some absent. The sample includes over 250,000 clones, about nine tenths of them seen just once. The TCR sequence derives from a man in his 60s who had recovered from COVID-19. The sample comprised peripheral blood. The V gene is TRBV5-1, the J gene TRBJ2-5; 9 nucleotides line up with TRBD2. CDR3 residues: CASSLKIAGVQETQYF. CDR3 coding DNA: TGCGCCAGCAGCTTGAAAATAGCGGGGGTCCAAGAGACCCAGTACTTC.